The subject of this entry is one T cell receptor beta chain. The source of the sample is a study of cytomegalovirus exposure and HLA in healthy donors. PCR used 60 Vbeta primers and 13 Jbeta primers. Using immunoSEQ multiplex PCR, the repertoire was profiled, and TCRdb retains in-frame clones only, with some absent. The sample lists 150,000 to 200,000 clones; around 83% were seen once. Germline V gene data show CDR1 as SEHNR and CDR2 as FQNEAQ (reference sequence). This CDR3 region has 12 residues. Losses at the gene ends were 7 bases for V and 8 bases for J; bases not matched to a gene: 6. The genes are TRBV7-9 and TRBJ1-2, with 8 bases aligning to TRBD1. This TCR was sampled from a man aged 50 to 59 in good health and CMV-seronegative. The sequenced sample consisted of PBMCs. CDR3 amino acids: CASTRQGLGYTF. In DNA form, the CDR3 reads TGTGCCAGCACCAGACAGGGGTTAGGCTACACCTTC. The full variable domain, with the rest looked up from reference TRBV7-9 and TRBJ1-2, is DTGVSQNPRHKITKRGQNVTFRCDPISEHNRLYWYRQTLGQGPEFLTYFQNEAQLEKSRLLSDRFSAERPKGSFSTLEIQRTEQGDSAMYLCASTRQGLGYTFGSGTRLTVV.